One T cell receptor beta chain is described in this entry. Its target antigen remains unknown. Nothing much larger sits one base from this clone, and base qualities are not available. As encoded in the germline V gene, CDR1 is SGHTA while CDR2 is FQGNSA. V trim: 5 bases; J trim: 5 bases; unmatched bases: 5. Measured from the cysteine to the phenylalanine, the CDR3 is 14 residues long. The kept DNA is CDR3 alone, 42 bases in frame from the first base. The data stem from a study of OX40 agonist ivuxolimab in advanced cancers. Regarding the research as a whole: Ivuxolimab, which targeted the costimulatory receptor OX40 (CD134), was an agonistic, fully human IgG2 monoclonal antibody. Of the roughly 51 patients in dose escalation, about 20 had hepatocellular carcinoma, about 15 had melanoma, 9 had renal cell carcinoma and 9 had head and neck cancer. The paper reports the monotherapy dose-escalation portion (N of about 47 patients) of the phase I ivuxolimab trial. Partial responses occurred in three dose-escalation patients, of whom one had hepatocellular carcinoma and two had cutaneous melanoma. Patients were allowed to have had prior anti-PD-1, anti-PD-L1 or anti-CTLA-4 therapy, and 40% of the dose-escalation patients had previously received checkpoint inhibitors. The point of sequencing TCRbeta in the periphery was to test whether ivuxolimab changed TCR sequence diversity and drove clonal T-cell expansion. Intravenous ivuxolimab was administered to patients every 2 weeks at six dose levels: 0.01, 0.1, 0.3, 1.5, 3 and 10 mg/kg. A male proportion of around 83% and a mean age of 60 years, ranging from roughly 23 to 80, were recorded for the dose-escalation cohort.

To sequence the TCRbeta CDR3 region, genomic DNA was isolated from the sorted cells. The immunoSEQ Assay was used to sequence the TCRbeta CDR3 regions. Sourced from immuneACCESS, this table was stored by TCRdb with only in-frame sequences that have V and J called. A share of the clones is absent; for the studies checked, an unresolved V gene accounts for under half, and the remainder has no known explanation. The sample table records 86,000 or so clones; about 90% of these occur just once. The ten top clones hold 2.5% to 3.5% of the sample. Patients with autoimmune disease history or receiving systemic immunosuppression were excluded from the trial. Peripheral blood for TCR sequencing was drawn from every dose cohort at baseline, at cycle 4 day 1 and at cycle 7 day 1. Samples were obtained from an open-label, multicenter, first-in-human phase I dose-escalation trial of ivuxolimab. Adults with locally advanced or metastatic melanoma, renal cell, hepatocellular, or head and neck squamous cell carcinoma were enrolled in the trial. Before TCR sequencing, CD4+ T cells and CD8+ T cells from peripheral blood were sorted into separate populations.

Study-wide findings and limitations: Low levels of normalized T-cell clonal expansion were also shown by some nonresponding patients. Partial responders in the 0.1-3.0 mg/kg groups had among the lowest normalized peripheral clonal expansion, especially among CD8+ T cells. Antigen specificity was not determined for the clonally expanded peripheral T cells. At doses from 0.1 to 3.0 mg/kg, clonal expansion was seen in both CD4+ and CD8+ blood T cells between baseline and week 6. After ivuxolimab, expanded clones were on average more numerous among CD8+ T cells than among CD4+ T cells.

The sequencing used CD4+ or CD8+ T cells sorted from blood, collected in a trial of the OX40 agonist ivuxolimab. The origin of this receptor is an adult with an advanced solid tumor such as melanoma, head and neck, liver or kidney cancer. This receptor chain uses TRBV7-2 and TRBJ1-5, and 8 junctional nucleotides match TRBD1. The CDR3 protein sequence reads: CASSPHRGYQPQHF. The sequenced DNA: TGTGCCAGCAGCCCCCACAGGGGGTATCAGCCCCAGCATTTT.